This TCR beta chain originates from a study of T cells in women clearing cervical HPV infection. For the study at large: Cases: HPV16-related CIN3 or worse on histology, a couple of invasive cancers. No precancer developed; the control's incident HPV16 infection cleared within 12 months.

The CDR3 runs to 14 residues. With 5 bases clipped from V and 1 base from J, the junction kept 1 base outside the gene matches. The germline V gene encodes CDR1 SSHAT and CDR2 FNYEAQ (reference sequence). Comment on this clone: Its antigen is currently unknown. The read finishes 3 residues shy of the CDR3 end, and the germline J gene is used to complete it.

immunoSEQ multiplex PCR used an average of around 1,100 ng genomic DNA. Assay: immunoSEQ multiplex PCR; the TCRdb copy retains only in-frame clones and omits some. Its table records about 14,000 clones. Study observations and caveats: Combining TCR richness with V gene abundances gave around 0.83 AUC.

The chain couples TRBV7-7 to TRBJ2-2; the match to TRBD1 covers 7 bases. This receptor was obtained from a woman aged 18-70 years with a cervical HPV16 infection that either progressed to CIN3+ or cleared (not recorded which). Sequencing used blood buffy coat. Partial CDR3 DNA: TGTGCCAGCAGCAGGACAGGGAACACCGGGGAG. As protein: CASSRTGNTGE. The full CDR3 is CASSRTGNTGELFF.